This TCR beta chain is drawn from a study of identical twins. Study-level findings and limits: The study drew conclusions from cross-sectional statistical analysis, not from following the same donors.

TCRdb reprocessed the 5' RACE reads via MiXCR and lists one record per CDR3 protein. This sample has around 1.7 million distinct CDR3 sequences, with about 32% found just once. This clonotype was counted between two and nine times. Its antigen remains unidentified. The TCR comes from a newborn girl in good health. The sequencing sample was made of cord blood.

The CDR3 sequence is CSASDSDSTDTQYF. CDR3 nucleotide sequence: TGCAGTGCTAGTGATTCGGATAGCACAGATACGCAGTATTTT. This chain connects TRBV20-1 to TRBJ2-3; D gene unclear. Trimming cost V 3 bases and J 0 bases, with 10 bases left between them. CDR3 length equals 14 residues. Germline CDR1 is DFQATT and CDR2 is SNEGSKA (reference sequence).